A selection of T cell receptor beta chains follows, all from one sample in a study of vaccination and CD4 T cells after COVID-19. For these receptors, no antigen is known. TCRdb re-called the PCR reads through MiXCR, storing one row per CDR3 protein. The data contain around 6,000 distinct CDR3 sequences, 40% to 55% of them seen just once; the ten biggest clones take up roughly 38%. Sequencing was performed on CD4+ T cells from blood, cultured in vitro. The receptor set was obtained from a human donor in good health. The CDR3 runs from the conserved cysteine through the conserved F or W. D genes are given only for firm matches. Size is omitted from some rows. Given values are once, few, many or a class for expanded clones.

j_call	d_call	clone_size	v_call	cdr3_aa	cdr3_nt
TRBJ1-1	-	medium-sized	TRBV20-1	CSAREPGSTEAFF	TGCAGTGCTAGAGAGCCCGGGAGTACTGAAGCTTTCTTT
TRBJ1-2	TRBD1	few	TRBV19	CASSRDRVDGYTF	TGTGCCAGTAGTCGGGACAGGGTGGATGGCTACACCTTC
TRBJ1-2	TRBD1	-	TRBV12-3/TRBV12-4	CASTGQGWYGYTF	TGTGCCAGCACTGGACAGGGTTGGTATGGCTACACCTTC
TRBJ2-3	-	-	TRBV2	CASSASAQGGQYF	TGTGCCAGCAGTGCGTCCGCCCAAGGTGGGCAGTATTTT
TRBJ1-2	TRBD1	few	TRBV7-8	CASSSPRDRGRGGYTF	TGTGCCAGCAGCTCTCCCCGGGACAGGGGGCGTGGGGGCTACACCTTC
TRBJ2-1	-	-	TRBV20-1	CSARRETVEQFF	TGCAGTGCTAGAAGGGAGACAGTAGAGCAGTTCTTC
TRBJ2-3	-	-	TRBV12-3/TRBV12-4	CASSLLGDTQYF	TGTGCCAGCAGTTTATTAGGAGATACGCAGTATTTT
TRBJ2-7	-	-	TRBV20-1	CSAGGLSYEQYF	TGCAGTGCTGGCGGCCTCTCCTACGAGCAGTACTTC
TRBJ2-3	TRBD2	-	TRBV6-4	CASSGGATDTQYF	TGTGCCAGCAGCGGGGGGGCCACAGATACGCAGTATTTT
TRBJ1-2	TRBD1	-	TRBV5-4	CASSLRQGVDYGYTF	TGTGCCAGCAGCTTGCGACAGGGAGTGGACTATGGCTACACCTTC
TRBJ2-5	-	-	TRBV30	CAWRPGWAPETQYF	TGTGCCTGGAGGCCCGGGTGGGCCCCAGAGACCCAGTACTTC
TRBJ1-6	TRBD1	medium-sized	TRBV20-1	CSARPGQGSSPLHF	TGCAGTGCTAGACCGGGACAGGGGTCTTCACCCCTCCACTTT
TRBJ2-5	-	-	TRBV6-1	CASSTLTERETQYF	TGTGCCAGCAGCACGTTGACGGAGAGGGAGACCCAGTACTTC
TRBJ2-7	TRBD1	-	TRBV7-9	CASSLWGSGGYYEQYF	TGTGCCAGCAGCTTATGGGGGTCAGGGGGCTACTACGAGCAGTACTTC
TRBJ2-6	-	-	TRBV5-1	CASSAAGSGANVLTF	TGCGCCAGCAGCGCCGCAGGCTCTGGGGCCAACGTCCTGACTTTC
TRBJ2-2	-	few	TRBV4-1	CASSPTEIAGELFF	TGCGCCAGCAGCCCCACCGAAATCGCCGGGGAGCTGTTTTTT
TRBJ2-7	-	few	TRBV11-2	CASSLGDGYEQYF	TGTGCCAGCAGCTTGGGGGACGGCTACGAGCAGTACTTC
TRBJ2-2	TRBD1	-	TRBV14	CASSGQPNTGELFF	TGTGCCAGCTCGGGACAGCCGAACACCGGGGAGCTGTTTTTT
TRBJ1-1	-	-	TRBV18	CASSPTGIMNTEAFF	TGTGCCAGCTCACCGACAGGAATCATGAACACTGAAGCTTTCTTT
TRBJ2-1	TRBD2	once	TRBV5-1	CASSPTGTSTLGEQFF	TGCGCCAGCAGTCCCACCGGGACTAGCACCCTTGGTGAGCAGTTCTTC
TRBJ1-2	-	-	TRBV7-3	CASSLGPDGYTF	TGTGCCAGCAGCTTGGGACCGGATGGCTACACCTTC
TRBJ2-5	TRBD2	few	TRBV7-2	CASSLQLAGGQETQYF	TGTGCCAGCAGCTTACAACTAGCGGGGGGGCAAGAGACCCAGTACTTC
TRBJ2-7	TRBD2	few	TRBV20-1	CSASWMVAGYEQYF	TGCAGTGCTAGTTGGATGGTAGCGGGCTACGAGCAGTACTTC
TRBJ1-5	-	few	TRBV19	CASSKGRVPNQPQHF	TGTGCCAGTAGTAAAGGGAGGGTGCCTAATCAGCCCCAGCATTTT
TRBJ2-1	TRBD1	few	TRBV20-1	CSAREDRGTYNEQFF	TGCAGTGCTAGAGAGGACAGGGGGACCTACAATGAGCAGTTCTTC
TRBJ1-6	-	-	TRBV30	CAWSVLNRGGNSPLHF	TGTGCCTGGAGTGTACTTAATAGGGGCGGCAATTCACCCCTCCACTTT
TRBJ1-1	-	few	TRBV15	CATSRPPETNMAFF	TGTGCCACCAGCAGGCCTCCAGAGACGAATATGGCTTTCTTT
TRBJ1-5	-	-	TRBV19	CAASGARAQPQHF	TGTGCAGCGTCAGGGGCAAGGGCTCAGCCCCAGCATTTT
TRBJ1-2	-	-	TRBV19	CASTPQQGPGYTF	TGTGCCAGTACCCCACAGCAGGGCCCGGGCTACACCTTC
TRBJ1-1	-	-	TRBV20-1	CSAEGGTNTEAFF	TGCAGTGCTGAGGGGGGGACGAACACTGAAGCTTTCTTT
TRBJ1-5	-	few	TRBV15	CATSGTGPHQPQHF	TGTGCCACCAGTGGAACCGGGCCCCATCAGCCCCAGCATTTT
TRBJ2-1	-	few	TRBV20-1	CSARDYNEQFF	TGCAGTGCCCGGGACTACAATGAGCAGTTCTTC
TRBJ1-2	TRBD1	few	TRBV7-8	CASSFNRGLTGYTF	TGTGCCAGCAGTTTTAACAGGGGATTAACTGGCTACACCTTC
TRBJ1-2	-	-	TRBV7-9	CASSQSLPGAVSNYGYTF	TGTGCCAGCAGCCAATCCCTTCCGGGGGCGGTTTCTAACTATGGCTACACCTTC
TRBJ1-1	-	-	TRBV9	CASSSWRDIVYPNTEAFF	TGTGCCAGCAGCTCGTGGCGGGACATCGTCTACCCGAACACTGAAGCTTTCTTT
TRBJ2-3	-	-	TRBV7-9	CASSPGVDTQYF	TGTGCCAGCAGCCCAGGGGTAGATACGCAGTATTTT
TRBJ2-5	TRBD2	few	TRBV15	CATSPGGAQETQYF	TGTGCCACCAGCCCGGGGGGAGCGCAAGAGACCCAGTACTTC
TRBJ1-6	-	-	TRBV6-1	CASRSQGNSPLHF	TGTGCCAGTAGGAGTCAGGGAAATTCACCCCTCCACTTT
TRBJ1-5	-	-	TRBV19	CASSVVDSNQPQHF	TGTGCCAGTAGTGTGGTTGATAGCAATCAGCCCCAGCATTTT
TRBJ2-1	-	few	TRBV15	CATSRVEEKNEQFF	TGTGCCACCAGCAGAGTTGAGGAGAAGAATGAGCAGTTCTTC
TRBJ2-3	-	-	TRBV5-4	CASSLAGTFTDTQYF	TGTGCCAGCAGCTTGGCTGGGACTTTCACAGATACGCAGTATTTT
TRBJ1-2	-	-	TRBV6-5	CASSYLSTYGYTF	TGTGCCAGCAGTTACCTCTCGACGTATGGCTACACCTTC
TRBJ1-1	TRBD1	-	TRBV6-2/TRBV6-3	CASRKTGGPRAFF	TGTGCCAGCAGGAAGACAGGGGGGCCACGGGCTTTCTTT
TRBJ1-2	-	few	TRBV6-1	CASSLREFGGYTF	TGTGCCAGCAGTCTAAGGGAATTCGGTGGCTACACCTTC
TRBJ1-1	TRBD1	few	TRBV11-2	CASSLGTGTGKGAFF	TGTGCCAGCAGCTTAGGTACCGGGACAGGGAAAGGAGCTTTCTTT
TRBJ1-6	TRBD1	-	TRBV12-3/TRBV12-4	CASTKSGQGNSPLHF	TGTGCCAGCACTAAATCGGGACAGGGAAATTCACCCCTCCACTTT
TRBJ2-7	-	few	TRBV10-3	CAISADNSYEQYF	TGTGCCATCAGTGCGGACAACTCCTACGAGCAGTACTTC
TRBJ1-1	TRBD1	few	TRBV25-1	CASSDGQGAYTEAFF	TGTGCCAGCAGTGACGGACAGGGGGCATACACTGAAGCTTTCTTT
TRBJ1-1	TRBD1	-	TRBV5-1	CASSSTRNRGAFF	TGCGCCAGCAGCTCCACACGGAACAGGGGAGCTTTCTTT
TRBJ1-6	TRBD1	medium-sized	TRBV2	CASRSSGTGRNSPLHF	TGTGCCAGCAGATCGTCCGGGACAGGGCGTAATTCACCCCTCCACTTT
TRBJ1-2	TRBD1	-	TRBV6-1	CASRRTGSNYGYTF	TGTGCCAGCAGACGGACAGGGAGTAACTATGGCTACACCTTC
TRBJ1-6	TRBD1	large	TRBV20-1	CSALRQGLESYNSPLHF	TGCAGTGCTCTACGACAGGGTTTGGAATCCTATAATTCACCCCTCCACTTT
TRBJ2-1	TRBD2	-	TRBV2	CASSLGLAGGGQFF	TGTGCCAGCAGTCTCGGACTAGCGGGGGGCGGGCAGTTCTTC
TRBJ2-7	-	-	TRBV21-1	CASSTKKGYRGPYEQYF	TGTGCCAGCAGCACGAAAAAGGGGTACCGAGGCCCCTACGAGCAGTACTTC
TRBJ1-2	-	-	TRBV21-1	CASSKAWRDGYTF	TGTGCCAGCAGCAAAGCGTGGAGAGACGGCTACACCTTC
TRBJ1-5	TRBD1	-	TRBV20-1	CSARSPGTGSAQHF	TGCAGTGCTCGTAGTCCCGGGACAGGGTCGGCCCAGCATTTT
TRBJ2-5	TRBD1	-	TRBV20-1	CSARDGTVETQYF	TGCAGTGCTAGAGACGGGACAGTAGAGACCCAGTACTTC
TRBJ2-3	-	hyperexpanded	TRBV27	CASRLDYSTDTQYF	TGTGCCAGCAGGCTAGATTATAGTACAGATACGCAGTATTTT